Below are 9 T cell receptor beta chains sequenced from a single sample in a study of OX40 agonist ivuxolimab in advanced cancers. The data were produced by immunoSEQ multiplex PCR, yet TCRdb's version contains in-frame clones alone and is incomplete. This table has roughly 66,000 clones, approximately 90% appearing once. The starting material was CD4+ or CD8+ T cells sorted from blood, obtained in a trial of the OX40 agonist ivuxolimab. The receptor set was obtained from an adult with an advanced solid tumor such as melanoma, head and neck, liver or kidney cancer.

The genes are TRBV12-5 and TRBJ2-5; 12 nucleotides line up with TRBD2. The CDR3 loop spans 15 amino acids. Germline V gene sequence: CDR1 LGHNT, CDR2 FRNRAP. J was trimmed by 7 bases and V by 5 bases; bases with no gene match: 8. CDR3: CASGTGLAGYGTQYF. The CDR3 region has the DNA TGTGCTAGTGGTACTGGACTAGCGGGGTACGGGACCCAGTACTTC.

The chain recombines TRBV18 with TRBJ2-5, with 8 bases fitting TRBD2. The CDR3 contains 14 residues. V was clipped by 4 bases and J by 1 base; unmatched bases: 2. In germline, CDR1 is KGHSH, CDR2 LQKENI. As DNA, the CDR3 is TGTGCCAGCTCACGACGGGGGGGCCAAGAGACCCAGTACTTC. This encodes CASSRRGGQETQYF.

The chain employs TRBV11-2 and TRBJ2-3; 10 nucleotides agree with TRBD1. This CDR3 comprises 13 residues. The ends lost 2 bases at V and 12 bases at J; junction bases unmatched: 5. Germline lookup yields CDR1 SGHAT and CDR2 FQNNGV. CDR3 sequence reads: CASSLPGQGQQYF. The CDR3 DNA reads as TGTGCCAGCAGCTTACCGGGACAGGGGCAACAGTATTTT.

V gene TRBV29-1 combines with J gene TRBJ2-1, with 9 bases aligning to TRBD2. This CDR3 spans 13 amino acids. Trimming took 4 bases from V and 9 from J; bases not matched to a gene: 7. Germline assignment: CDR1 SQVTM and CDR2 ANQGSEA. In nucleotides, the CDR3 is TGCAGCGTTGTTGCGGGAGGGGGGGGTGAGCAGTTCTTC. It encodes CSVVAGGGGEQFF.

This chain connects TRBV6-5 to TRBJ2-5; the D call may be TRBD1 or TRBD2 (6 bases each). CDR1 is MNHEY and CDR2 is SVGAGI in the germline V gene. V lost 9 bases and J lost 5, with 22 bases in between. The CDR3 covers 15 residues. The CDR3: CASSRATRGRETQYF. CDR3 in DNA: TGTGCCAGTTCCCGGGCGACTCGGGGGCGGGAGACCCAGTACTTC.

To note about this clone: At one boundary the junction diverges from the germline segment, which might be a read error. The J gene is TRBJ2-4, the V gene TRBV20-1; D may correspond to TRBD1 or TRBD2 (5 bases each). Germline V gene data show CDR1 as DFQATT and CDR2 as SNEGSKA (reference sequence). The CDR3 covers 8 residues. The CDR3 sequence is CSTGTRAF. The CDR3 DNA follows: TGCAGCACCGGGACCAGGGCTTTC.

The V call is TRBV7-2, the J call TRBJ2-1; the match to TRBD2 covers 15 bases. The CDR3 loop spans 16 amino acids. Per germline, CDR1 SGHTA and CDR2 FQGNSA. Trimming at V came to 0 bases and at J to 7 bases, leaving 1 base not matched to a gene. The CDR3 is CASSLAGTSGRNEQFF. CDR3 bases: TGTGCCAGCAGCTTAGCCGGGACTAGCGGGAGGAATGAGCAGTTCTTC.

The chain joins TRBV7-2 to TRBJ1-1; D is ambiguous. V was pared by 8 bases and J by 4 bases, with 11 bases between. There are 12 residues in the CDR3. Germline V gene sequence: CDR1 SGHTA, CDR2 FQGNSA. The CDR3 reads CASAPRGTEAFF. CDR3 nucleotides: TGTGCCAGCGCCCCCCGGGGCACTGAAGCTTTCTTT. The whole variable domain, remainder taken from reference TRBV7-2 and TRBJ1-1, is GAGVSQSPSNKVTEKGKDVELRCDPISGHTALYWYRQSLGQGLEFLIYFQGNSAPDKSGLPSDRFSAERTGGSVSTLTIQRTQQEDSAVYLCASAPRGTEAFFGQGTRLTVV.

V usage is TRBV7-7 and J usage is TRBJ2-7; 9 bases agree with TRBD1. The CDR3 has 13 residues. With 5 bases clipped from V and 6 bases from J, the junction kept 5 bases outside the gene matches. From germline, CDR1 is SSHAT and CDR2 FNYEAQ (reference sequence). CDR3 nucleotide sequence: TGTGCCAGCAGCATGGACAGGGGTGGCGAGCAGTACTTC. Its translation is CASSMDRGGEQYF.